This T cell receptor beta chain was observed in a study of blood T cell repertoires in COVID-19. Turning to the study itself: The United States, Italy and Spain supplied acute and convalescent COVID-19 samples. PBMCs, B-cell-depleted T cells, or T cells provided the cDNA or gDNA that made up the material.

The trim removed 0 bases at V and 3 bases at J, leaving 6 bases unmatched. CDR3 length equals 16 residues. The germline gives CDR1 MNHNY, CDR2 SVGAGI (reference sequence). Original processing notes: Reference gene primer amplification gave estimated nucleated cell counts. Method: immunoSEQ multiplex PCR; TCRdb's copy keeps in-frame clones and lacks some. The V and J calls and clone size come from that table; D and trimming were worked out from the DNA. The table records about 390,000 clones, 87% of them present only once. This TCR derives from an older woman with COVID-19, enrolled during active disease. The sample consisted of peripheral blood. V and J are TRBV6-6 and TRBJ2-7; 9 nucleotides match TRBD1. This CDR3 is CASSYSSGTGNYEQYF. The CDR3 nucleotides read TGTGCCAGCAGTTACTCCTCCGGGACAGGGAACTACGAGCAGTACTTC.